Listed below are T cell receptor beta chains from one sample, sequenced in a study of molecular identifiers for immune sequencing clone quantification. TCRdb reanalysed the PCR reads using MiXCR and keeps one entry per CDR3 protein. The repertoire holds about 500,000 distinct CDR3 sequences, with about 20% as singletons. Material for sequencing was naive CD8+ T cells from blood, with Jurkat cell RNA spiked in. The receptors derive from a human donor in good health. Some libraries in this study had Jurkat cell RNA spiked in. The CDR3 runs from the conserved cysteine through the conserved F or W. Fields, in order: D gene, CDR3 length, clone size, J gene, V gene, CDR3 protein, CDR3 DNA. D genes are given only for firm matches. Clone sizes are given selectively: once, few, many, or a class where the clone is expanded.

D gene: -; CDR3 length: 13; clone size: few; J gene: TRBJ1-1; V gene: TRBV19; CDR3 protein: CASSMSWGAEAFF; CDR3 DNA: TGTGCCAGTAGTATGAGTTGGGGCGCTGAAGCTTTCTTT
D gene: TRBD2; CDR3 length: 15; clone size: few; J gene: TRBJ2-1; V gene: TRBV24-1; CDR3 protein: CATSPGLSSYNEQFF; CDR3 DNA: TGTGCCACCAGCCCGGGACTAAGCTCCTACAATGAGCAGTTCTTC
D gene: -; CDR3 length: 17; clone size: many; J gene: TRBJ2-3; V gene: TRBV7-9; CDR3 protein: CASSLDGGQGSTDTQYF; CDR3 DNA: TGTGCCAGCAGCTTAGACGGGGGCCAGGGAAGCACAGATACGCAGTATTTT
D gene: TRBD1; CDR3 length: 18; clone size: -; J gene: TRBJ1-4; V gene: TRBV15; CDR3 protein: CATSGETGEVLANEKLFF; CDR3 DNA: TGTGCCACCAGCGGGGAGACAGGGGAGGTTCTTGCTAATGAAAAACTGTTTTTT
D gene: -; CDR3 length: 11; clone size: many; J gene: TRBJ2-6; V gene: TRBV9; CDR3 protein: CASSATGVLTF; CDR3 DNA: TGTGCCAGCAGCGCCACTGGGGTCCTGACTTTC
D gene: -; CDR3 length: 15; clone size: many; J gene: TRBJ2-3; V gene: TRBV4-3; CDR3 protein: CASSQDRSDTDTQYF; CDR3 DNA: TGCGCCAGCAGCCAAGATAGGTCAGACACAGATACGCAGTATTTT
D gene: TRBD2; CDR3 length: 14; clone size: few; J gene: TRBJ2-3; V gene: TRBV27; CDR3 protein: CASRGLAFTDTQYF; CDR3 DNA: TGTGCCAGCAGAGGACTAGCGTTCACAGATACGCAGTATTTT
D gene: -; CDR3 length: 16; clone size: -; J gene: TRBJ2-1; V gene: TRBV7-9; CDR3 protein: CASSLFIAELYNEQFF; CDR3 DNA: TGTGCCAGCAGCTTATTCATAGCGGAACTATACAATGAGCAGTTCTTC
D gene: TRBD1; CDR3 length: 17; clone size: few; J gene: TRBJ2-3; V gene: TRBV5-1; CDR3 protein: CASSRNRDRVVTDTQYF; CDR3 DNA: TGCGCCAGCAGCAGGAACCGGGACAGGGTCGTCACAGATACGCAGTATTTT
D gene: TRBD1; CDR3 length: 15; clone size: many; J gene: TRBJ2-3; V gene: TRBV4-2; CDR3 protein: CASSEGTGSTDTQYF; CDR3 DNA: TGTGCCAGCAGCGAAGGGACAGGATCGACGGATACGCAGTATTTT
D gene: TRBD2; CDR3 length: 17; clone size: few; J gene: TRBJ2-2; V gene: TRBV19; CDR3 protein: CASSIGTSGRNTGELFF; CDR3 DNA: TGTGCCAGTAGTATAGGGACTAGCGGGAGGAACACCGGGGAGCTGTTTTTT
D gene: -; CDR3 length: 16; clone size: many; J gene: TRBJ2-6; V gene: TRBV13; CDR3 protein: CASSLVTVSGANVLTF; CDR3 DNA: TGTGCCAGCAGCTTAGTAACGGTCTCTGGGGCCAACGTCCTGACTTTC
D gene: -; CDR3 length: 18; clone size: -; J gene: TRBJ2-5; V gene: TRBV5-5; CDR3 protein: CASSMTVSNLLRQETQYF; CDR3 DNA: TGTGCCAGCAGCATGACAGTGAGTAATCTCCTGAGGCAAGAGACCCAGTACTTC
D gene: -; CDR3 length: 13; clone size: many; J gene: TRBJ2-7; V gene: TRBV13; CDR3 protein: CASSHRGNDEQYF; CDR3 DNA: TGTGCCAGCAGCCACCGGGGGAACGACGAGCAGTACTTC
D gene: -; CDR3 length: 12; clone size: many; J gene: TRBJ1-1; V gene: TRBV13; CDR3 protein: CASSLVGSEAFF; CDR3 DNA: TGTGCCAGCAGCTTAGTTGGGTCTGAAGCTTTCTTT
D gene: -; CDR3 length: 14; clone size: -; J gene: TRBJ2-5; V gene: TRBV27; CDR3 protein: CASSLLSRWETQYF; CDR3 DNA: TGTGCCAGCAGTTTACTCAGCCGTTGGGAGACCCAGTACTTC
D gene: TRBD1; CDR3 length: 15; clone size: -; J gene: TRBJ2-2; V gene: TRBV20-1; CDR3 protein: CSATRQGMNTGELFF; CDR3 DNA: TGCAGTGCTACGCGACAGGGTATGAACACCGGGGAGCTGTTTTTT
D gene: -; CDR3 length: 14; clone size: many; J gene: TRBJ1-1; V gene: TRBV18; CDR3 protein: CASSPGGRNTEAFF; CDR3 DNA: TGTGCCAGCTCACCAGGGGGGCGGAACACTGAAGCTTTCTTT
D gene: -; CDR3 length: 14; clone size: many; J gene: TRBJ1-4; V gene: TRBV7-2; CDR3 protein: CASSLGAGHEKLFF; CDR3 DNA: TGTGCCAGCAGTCTAGGGGCAGGACATGAAAAACTGTTTTTT
D gene: TRBD2; CDR3 length: 17; clone size: -; J gene: TRBJ2-7; V gene: TRBV6-2/TRBV6-3; CDR3 protein: CASSYLKSRGGLGEQYF; CDR3 DNA: TGTGCCAGCAGTTACTTGAAATCGCGGGGGGGCCTTGGGGAGCAGTACTTC
D gene: -; CDR3 length: 14; clone size: many; J gene: TRBJ2-3; V gene: TRBV9; CDR3 protein: CASNGQRSTDTQYF; CDR3 DNA: TGTGCCAGCAACGGACAGAGATCCACAGATACGCAGTATTTT
D gene: TRBD2; CDR3 length: 20; clone size: few; J gene: TRBJ2-3; V gene: TRBV9; CDR3 protein: CASSVGSSGSNFWSTDTQYF; CDR3 DNA: TGTGCCAGCAGCGTAGGGTCTAGCGGGTCTAATTTCTGGAGCACAGATACGCAGTATTTT
D gene: -; CDR3 length: 11; clone size: many; J gene: TRBJ2-7; V gene: TRBV3-1; CDR3 protein: CASSLNYEQYF; CDR3 DNA: TGTGCCAGCAGCCTAAACTACGAGCAGTACTTC
D gene: -; CDR3 length: 16; clone size: -; J gene: TRBJ2-5; V gene: TRBV1; CDR3 protein: CTSSASSGPPRETQYF; CDR3 DNA: TGCACCAGCAGCGCTTCATCCGGGCCCCCTAGGGAGACCCAGTACTTC